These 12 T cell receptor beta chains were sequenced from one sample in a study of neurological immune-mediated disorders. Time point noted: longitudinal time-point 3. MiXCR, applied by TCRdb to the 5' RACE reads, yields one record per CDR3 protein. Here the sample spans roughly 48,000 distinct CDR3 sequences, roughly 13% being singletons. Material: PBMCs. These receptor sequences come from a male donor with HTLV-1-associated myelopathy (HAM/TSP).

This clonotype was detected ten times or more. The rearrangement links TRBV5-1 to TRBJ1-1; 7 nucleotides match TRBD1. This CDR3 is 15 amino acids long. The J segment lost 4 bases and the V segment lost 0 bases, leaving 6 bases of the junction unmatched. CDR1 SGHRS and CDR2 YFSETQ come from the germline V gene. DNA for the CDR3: TGCGCCAGCAGCTTGGGACAGGGTATCAGCACTGAAGCTTTCTTT. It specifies CASSLGQGISTEAFF.

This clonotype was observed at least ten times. CDR3 sequence: CASSTGLLNNEQFF. Written as DNA, the CDR3 is TGCGCCAGCAGCACGGGACTTCTCAACAATGAGCAGTTCTTC. This chain connects TRBV5-1 to TRBJ2-1; perhaps TRBD2 as D (6 bases). Germline CDR1 reads SGHRS; CDR2 reads YFSETQ. The CDR3 spans 14 residues. Trimming left V 4 bases short and J 5 bases short, with 13 bases between.

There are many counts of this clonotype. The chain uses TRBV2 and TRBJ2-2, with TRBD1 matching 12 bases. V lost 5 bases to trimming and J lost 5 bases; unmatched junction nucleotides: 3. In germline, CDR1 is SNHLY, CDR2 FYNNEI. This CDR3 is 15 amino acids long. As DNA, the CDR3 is TGTGCCAGCAGTTGGGACAGGGGGCATACCGGGGAGCTGTTTTTT. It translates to CASSWDRGHTGELFF.

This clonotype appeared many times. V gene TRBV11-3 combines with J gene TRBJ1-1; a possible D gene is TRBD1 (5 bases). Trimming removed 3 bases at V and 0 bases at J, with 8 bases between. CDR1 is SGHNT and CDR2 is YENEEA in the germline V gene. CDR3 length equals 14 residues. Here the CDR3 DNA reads TGTGCCAGCAGCTTGGGGGGAGTGAACACTGAAGCTTTCTTT. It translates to CASSLGGVNTEAFF.

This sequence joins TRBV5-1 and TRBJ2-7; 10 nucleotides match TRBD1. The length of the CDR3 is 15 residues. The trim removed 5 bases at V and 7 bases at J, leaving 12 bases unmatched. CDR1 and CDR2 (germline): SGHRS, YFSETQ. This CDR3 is CASSLPGQGRGEQYF. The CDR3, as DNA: TGCGCCAGCAGTCTGCCGGGACAGGGGCGAGGGGAGCAGTACTTC.

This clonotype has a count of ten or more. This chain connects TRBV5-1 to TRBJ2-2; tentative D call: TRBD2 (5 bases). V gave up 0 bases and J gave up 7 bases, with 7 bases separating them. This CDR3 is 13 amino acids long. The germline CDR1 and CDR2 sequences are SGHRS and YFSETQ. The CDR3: CASSLEAVGELFF. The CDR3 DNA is TGCGCCAGCAGCTTGGAAGCGGTCGGGGAGCTGTTTTTT.

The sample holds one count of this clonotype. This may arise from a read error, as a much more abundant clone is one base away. CDR3 loop: CSVRANKNTWELFF. CDR3 coding DNA: TGCAGCGTTCGCGCAAATAAGAACACCTGGGAGCTGTTTTTT. This rearrangement joins TRBV29-1 to TRBJ2-2; D is uncertain. The germline V gene has CDR1 SQVTM and CDR2 ANQGSEA. There are 14 residues in the CDR3.

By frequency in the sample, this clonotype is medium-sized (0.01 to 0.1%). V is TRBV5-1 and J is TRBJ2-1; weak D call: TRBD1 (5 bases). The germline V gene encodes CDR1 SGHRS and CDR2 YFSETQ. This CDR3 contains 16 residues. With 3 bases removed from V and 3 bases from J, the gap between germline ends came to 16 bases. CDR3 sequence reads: CASSWNPSDSYNEQFF. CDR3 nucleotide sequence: TGCGCCAGCAGCTGGAACCCGAGCGACAGCTACAATGAGCAGTTCTTC.

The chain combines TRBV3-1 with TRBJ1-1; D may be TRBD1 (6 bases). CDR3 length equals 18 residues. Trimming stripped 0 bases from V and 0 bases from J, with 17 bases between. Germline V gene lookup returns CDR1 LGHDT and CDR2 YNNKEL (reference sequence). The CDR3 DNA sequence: TGTGCCAGCAGCCAAGAAGGAGTGAGGGGGTCACTGAACACTGAAGCTTTCTTT. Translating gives CASSQEGVRGSLNTEAFF. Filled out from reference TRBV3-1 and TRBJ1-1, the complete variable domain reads DTAVSQTPKYLVTQMGNDKSIKCEQNLGHDTMYWYKQDSKKFLKIMFSYNNKELIINETVPNRFSPKSPDKAHLNLHINSLELGDSAVYFCASSQEGVRGSLNTEAFFGQGTRLTVV.

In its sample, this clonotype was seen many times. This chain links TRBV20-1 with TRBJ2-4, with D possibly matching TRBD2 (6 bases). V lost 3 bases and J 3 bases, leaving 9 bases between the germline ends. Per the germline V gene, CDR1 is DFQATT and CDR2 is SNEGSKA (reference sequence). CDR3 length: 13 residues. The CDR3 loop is CSAREGVKNIQYF. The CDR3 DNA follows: TGCAGTGCTAGGGAGGGAGTCAAAAACATTCAGTACTTC.

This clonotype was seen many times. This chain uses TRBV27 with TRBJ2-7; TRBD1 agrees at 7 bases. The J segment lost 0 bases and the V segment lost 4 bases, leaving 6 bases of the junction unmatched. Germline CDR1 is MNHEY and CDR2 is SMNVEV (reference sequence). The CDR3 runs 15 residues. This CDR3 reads CASSSSGTVSYEQYF. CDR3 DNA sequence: TGTGCCAGCAGTTCCTCCGGGACAGTCTCCTACGAGCAGTACTTC.

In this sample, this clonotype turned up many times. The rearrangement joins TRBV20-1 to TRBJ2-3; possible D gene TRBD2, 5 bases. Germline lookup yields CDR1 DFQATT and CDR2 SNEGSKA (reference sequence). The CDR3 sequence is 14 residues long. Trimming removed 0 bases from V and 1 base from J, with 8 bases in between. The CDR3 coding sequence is TGCAGTGCTAGAGATTTCGGGGGCACAGATACGCAGTATTTT. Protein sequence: CSARDFGGTDTQYF.